This TCR beta chain is drawn from a study of control samples from healthy donors and cancer patients. CDR1 and CDR2 from the germline V gene are LGHNT and FRNRAP. The CDR3 runs 14 residues. With 5 bases clipped from V and 0 bases from J, the junction kept 3 bases outside the gene matches. The method was immunoSEQ multiplex PCR; TCRdb's version includes in-frame clones alone and lacks a portion of them. Altogether more than 20,000 clones are present, roughly 93% being singletons, with the ten largest covering around 15%. This clonotype was obtained from a man aged 50-60 years with lung cancer. Sample: PBMCs. The chain joins TRBV12-5 to TRBJ2-5; 7 nucleotides agree with TRBD2. Written as DNA, the CDR3 is TGTGCTAGTGGTCCGGGGGGAAACCAAGAGACCCAGTACTTC. Translated: CASGPGGNQETQYF.